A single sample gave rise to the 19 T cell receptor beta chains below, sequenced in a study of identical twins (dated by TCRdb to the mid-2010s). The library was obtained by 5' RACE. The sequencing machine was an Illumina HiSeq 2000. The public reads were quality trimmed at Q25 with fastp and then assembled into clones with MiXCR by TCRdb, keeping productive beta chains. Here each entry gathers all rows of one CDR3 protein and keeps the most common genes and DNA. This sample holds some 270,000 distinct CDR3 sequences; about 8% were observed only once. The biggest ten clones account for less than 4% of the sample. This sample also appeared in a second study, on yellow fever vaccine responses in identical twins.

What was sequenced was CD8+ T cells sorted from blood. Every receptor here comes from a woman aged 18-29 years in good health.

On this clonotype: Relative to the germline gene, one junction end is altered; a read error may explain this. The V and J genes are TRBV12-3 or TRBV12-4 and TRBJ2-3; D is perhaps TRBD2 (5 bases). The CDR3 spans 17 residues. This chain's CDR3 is CACSFWVGALSTDTQYF. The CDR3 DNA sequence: TGTGCCTGCAGTTTTTGGGTGGGAGCGCTTAGCACAGATACGCAGTATTTT.

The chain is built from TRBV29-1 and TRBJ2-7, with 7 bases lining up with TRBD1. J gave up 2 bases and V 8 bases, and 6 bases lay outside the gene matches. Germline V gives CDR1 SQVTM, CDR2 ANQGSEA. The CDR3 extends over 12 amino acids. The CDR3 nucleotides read TGCAGCACAAGGGGGACAGCCTACGAGCAGTACTTC. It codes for CSTRGTAYEQYF.

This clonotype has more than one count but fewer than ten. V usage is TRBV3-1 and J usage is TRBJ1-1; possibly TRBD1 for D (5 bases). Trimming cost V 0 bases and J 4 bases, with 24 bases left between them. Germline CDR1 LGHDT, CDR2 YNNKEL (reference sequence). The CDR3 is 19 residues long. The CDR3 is CASSQENVLLCEGRTEAFF. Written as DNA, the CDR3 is TGTGCCAGCAGCCAAGAGAACGTACTGCTCTGCGAGGGGCGCACTGAAGCTTTCTTT.

The CDR3 DNA reads as TGTGCCAGCAGCTTAGGTGGGACAGGGGTCTATGGCTACACCTTC. It translates to CASSLGGTGVYGYTF. This chain connects TRBV7-9 to TRBJ1-2; 10 bases fit TRBD1. The CDR3 totals 15 residues. Trimming cost V 1 base and J 4 bases; bases outside gene matches: 3. CDR1 and CDR2 (germline): SEHNR, FQNEAQ (reference sequence).

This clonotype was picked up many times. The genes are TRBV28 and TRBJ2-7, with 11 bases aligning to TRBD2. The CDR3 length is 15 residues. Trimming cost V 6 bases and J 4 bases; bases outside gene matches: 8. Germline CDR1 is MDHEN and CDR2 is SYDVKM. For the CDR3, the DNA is TGTGCCAGCAGCGCCACTAGCGGGAGCAGGTACGAGCAGTACTTC. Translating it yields CASSATSGSRYEQYF.

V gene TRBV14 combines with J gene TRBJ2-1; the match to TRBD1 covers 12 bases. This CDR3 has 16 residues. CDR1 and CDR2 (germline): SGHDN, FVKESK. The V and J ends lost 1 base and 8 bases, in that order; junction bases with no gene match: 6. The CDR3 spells CASSQVGQGAWDEQFF. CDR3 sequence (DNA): TGTGCCAGCAGCCAAGTGGGACAGGGGGCTTGGGATGAGCAGTTCTTC.

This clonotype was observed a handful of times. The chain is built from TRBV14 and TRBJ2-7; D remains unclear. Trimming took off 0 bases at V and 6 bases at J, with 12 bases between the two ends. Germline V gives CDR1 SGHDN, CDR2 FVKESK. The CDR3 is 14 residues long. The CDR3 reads CASSQDPRPGEQYF. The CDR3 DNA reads TGTGCCAGCAGCCAAGACCCAAGGCCTGGCGAGCAGTACTTC. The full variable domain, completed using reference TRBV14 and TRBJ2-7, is EAGVTQFPSHSVIEKGQTVTLRCDPISGHDNLYWYRRVMGKEIKFLLHFVKESKQDESGMPNNRFLAERTGGTYSTLKVQPAELEDSGVYFCASSQDPRPGEQYFGPGTRLTVT.

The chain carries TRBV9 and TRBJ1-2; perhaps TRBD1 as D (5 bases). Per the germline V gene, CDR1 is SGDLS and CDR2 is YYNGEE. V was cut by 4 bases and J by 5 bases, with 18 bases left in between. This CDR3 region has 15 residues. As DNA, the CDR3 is TGTGCCAGCAGCTCGGGACTGACGGCCGTTTATGGCTACACCTTC. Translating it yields CASSSGLTAVYGYTF.

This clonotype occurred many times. CDR3 loop: CASSQARAGYNEQFF. CDR3 bases: TGCGCCAGCAGCCAAGCCCGAGCGGGATACAATGAGCAGTTCTTC. V usage is TRBV4-3 and J usage is TRBJ2-1, with 7 bases aligning to TRBD2. Germline trimming cut 1 base from V and 4 bases from J; bases unmatched to any gene: 4. Germline V gives CDR1 LGHNA, CDR2 YSLEER. This CDR3 spans 15 amino acids.

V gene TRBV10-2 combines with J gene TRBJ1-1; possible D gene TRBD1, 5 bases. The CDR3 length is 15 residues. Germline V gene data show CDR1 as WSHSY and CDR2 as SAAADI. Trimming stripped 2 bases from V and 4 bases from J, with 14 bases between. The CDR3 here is CASSEAVGVGTEAFF. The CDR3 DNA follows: TGCGCCAGCAGTGAGGCGGTGGGGGTAGGCACTGAAGCTTTCTTT.

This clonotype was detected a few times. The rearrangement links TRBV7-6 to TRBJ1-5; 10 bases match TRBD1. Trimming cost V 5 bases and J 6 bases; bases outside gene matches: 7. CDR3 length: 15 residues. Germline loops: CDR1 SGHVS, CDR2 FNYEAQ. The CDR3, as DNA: TGTGCCAGCAGCCGGGGACAGGGGATTGGTCAGCCCCAGCATTTT. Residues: CASSRGQGIGQPQHF.

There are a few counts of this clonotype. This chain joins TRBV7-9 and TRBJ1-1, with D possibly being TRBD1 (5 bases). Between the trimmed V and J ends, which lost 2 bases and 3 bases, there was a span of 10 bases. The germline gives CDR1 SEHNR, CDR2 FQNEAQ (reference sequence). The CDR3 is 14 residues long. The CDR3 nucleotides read TGTGCCAGCAGCTTATACGGGGCGGACACTGAAGCTTTCTTT. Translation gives CASSLYGADTEAFF.

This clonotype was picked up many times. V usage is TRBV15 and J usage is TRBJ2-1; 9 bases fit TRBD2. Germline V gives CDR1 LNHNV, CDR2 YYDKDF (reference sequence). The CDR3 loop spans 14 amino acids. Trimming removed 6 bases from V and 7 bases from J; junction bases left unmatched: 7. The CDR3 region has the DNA TGTGCCACCAGTAGCGGGAGTCGAAGGAATGAGCAGTTCTTC. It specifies CATSSGSRRNEQFF.

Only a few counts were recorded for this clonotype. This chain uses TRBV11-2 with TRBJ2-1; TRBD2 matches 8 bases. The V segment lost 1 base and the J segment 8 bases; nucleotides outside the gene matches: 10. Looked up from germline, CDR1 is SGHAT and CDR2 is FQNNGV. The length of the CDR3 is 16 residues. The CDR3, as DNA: TGTGCCAGCAGCTTAGTAACGTTTAGCGGGAACGATGAGCAGTTCTTC. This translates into CASSLVTFSGNDEQFF.

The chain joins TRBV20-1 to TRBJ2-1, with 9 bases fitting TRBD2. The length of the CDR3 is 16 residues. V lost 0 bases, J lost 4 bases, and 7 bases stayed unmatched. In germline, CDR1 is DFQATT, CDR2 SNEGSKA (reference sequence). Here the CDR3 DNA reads TGCAGTGCTAGAGATTTGTGGAGCGGGGGGTACAATGAGCAGTTCTTC. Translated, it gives CSARDLWSGGYNEQFF.

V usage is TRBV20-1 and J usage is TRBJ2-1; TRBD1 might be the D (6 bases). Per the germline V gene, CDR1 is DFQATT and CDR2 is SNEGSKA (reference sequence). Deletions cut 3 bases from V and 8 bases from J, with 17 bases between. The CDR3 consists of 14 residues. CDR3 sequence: CSASLGPQGHEQFF. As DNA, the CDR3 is TGCAGTGCTAGCCTTGGTCCACAGGGCCATGAGCAGTTCTTC.

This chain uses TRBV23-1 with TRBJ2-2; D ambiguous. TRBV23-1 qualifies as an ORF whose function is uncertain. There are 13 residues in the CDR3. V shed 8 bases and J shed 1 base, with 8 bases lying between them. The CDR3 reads CASQNGNTGELFF. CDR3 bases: TGCGCCAGCCAGAACGGGAACACCGGGGAGCTGTTTTTT.

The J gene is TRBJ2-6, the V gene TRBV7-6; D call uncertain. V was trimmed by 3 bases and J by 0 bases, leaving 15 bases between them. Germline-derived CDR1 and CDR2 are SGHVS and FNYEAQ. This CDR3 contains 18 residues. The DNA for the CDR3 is TGTGCCAGCAGCTTTTTGGCCGGAAAAAGCTCTGGGGCCAACGTCCTGACTTTC. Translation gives CASSFLAGKSSGANVLTF.

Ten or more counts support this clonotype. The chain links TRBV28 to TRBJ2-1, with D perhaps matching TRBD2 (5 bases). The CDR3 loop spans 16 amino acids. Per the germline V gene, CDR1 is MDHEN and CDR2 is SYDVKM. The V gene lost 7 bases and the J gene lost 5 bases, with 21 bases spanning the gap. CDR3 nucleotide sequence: TGTGCCAGCAAGGCAGCGGCTACCGGTCCCGACAATGAGCAGTTCTTC. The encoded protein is CASKAAATGPDNEQFF.